This TCR beta chain was observed in a study of cytomegalovirus exposure and HLA in healthy donors. Across the study: Across under 450 genotyped donors, over 70% landed in the Caucasian-associated ancestry cluster.

This clone was observed a single time. The antigen remains undetermined. PCR amplification relied on 60 Vbeta primers (plus 13 Jbeta primers). Repertoires were generated with immunoSEQ multiplex PCR, while TCRdb's copy carries only in-frame clones and drops some. The data contain 140,000 or so clones, roughly 80% of them singletons. General study points: Looking again later, the authors saw that most CMV-associated TCR beta chains seemed HLA-restricted. Altogether, 150 or so TCR beta chains were recorded as cytomegalovirus-associated.

Participants comprised healthy donors of bone marrow. In germline, CDR1 is SGDLS, CDR2 YYNGEE. The CDR3 consists of 13 residues. The V segment lost 4 bases and the J segment 6 bases; nucleotides outside the gene matches: 5. V is TRBV9 and J is TRBJ2-7, with 9 positions matching TRBD2. This receptor was identified in a male donor in good health and CMV-seronegative. Input material: PBMCs. The CDR3 nucleotides are TGTGCCAGCAGCACGGCGGGGGGGCTCGAGCAGTACTTC. Translated: CASSTAGGLEQYF.